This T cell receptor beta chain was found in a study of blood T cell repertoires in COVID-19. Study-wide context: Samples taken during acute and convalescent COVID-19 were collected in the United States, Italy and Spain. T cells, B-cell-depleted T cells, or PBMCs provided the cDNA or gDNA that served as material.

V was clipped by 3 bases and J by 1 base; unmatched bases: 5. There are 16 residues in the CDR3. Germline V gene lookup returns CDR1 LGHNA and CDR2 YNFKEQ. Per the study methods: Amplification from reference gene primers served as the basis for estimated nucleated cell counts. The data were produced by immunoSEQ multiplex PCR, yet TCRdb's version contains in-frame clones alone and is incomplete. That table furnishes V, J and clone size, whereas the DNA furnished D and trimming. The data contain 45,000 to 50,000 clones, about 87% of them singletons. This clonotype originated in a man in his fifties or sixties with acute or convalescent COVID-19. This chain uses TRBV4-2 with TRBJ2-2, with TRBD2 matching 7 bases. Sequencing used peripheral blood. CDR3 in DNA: TGTGCCAGCAGCCAGAGGTCGGGGGGGAACACCGGGGAGCTGTTTTTT. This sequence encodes CASSQRSGGNTGELFF.